These 10 T cell receptor beta chains were all obtained from the same sample, sequenced in a study of T cells in Graves' hyperthyroidism and ophthalmopathy. What was amplified from RNA transcripts were TCR beta CDR3 regions. The HTBI set primed first-round TCR CDR3 RT-PCR. TCRdb reanalysed the multiplex PCR reads using MiXCR and keeps one entry per CDR3 protein. This table holds around 300,000 distinct CDR3 sequences, approximately 23% found once. Sequencing was carried out using blood. These receptors all stem from a young man with Graves' ophthalmopathy.

The chain recombines TRBV20-1 with TRBJ2-2, with TRBD2 as a possible D gene (6 bases). V lost 3 bases and J lost 5, with 13 bases in between. Per germline, CDR1 DFQATT and CDR2 SNEGSKA (reference sequence). The CDR3 runs 14 residues. Here the CDR3 reads CSASSGEGTGELFF. DNA of the CDR3: TGCAGTGCTAGTAGCGGAGAGGGAACCGGGGAGCTGTTTTTT.

With regard to this clonotype: This clone may be a read error of a much larger clone one base away. The chain has TRBV7-9 and TRBJ1-5, with a possible D match to TRBD1 (5 bases). V gave up 1 base and J gave up 2 bases, with 6 bases separating them. The CDR3 covers 14 residues. Germline V CDR1 and CDR2: SEHNR, FQNEAQ (reference sequence). The CDR3 bases are TGTGCCAGCAGCTTAGAGGGGCGCAATCAGCCCCAGCATTTT. Protein product: CASSLEGRNQPQHF.

V and J are TRBV28 and TRBJ2-3, with TRBD2 matching over 7 bases. This CDR3 has 15 amino acids. Unmatched junction bases numbered 6, after V lost 5 bases and J lost 1 base. Germline CDR1 is MDHEN and CDR2 is SYDVKM. Written as DNA, the CDR3 is TGTGCCAGCAGTAAAGAGGGAGGGGGCACAGATACGCAGTATTTT. It codes for CASSKEGGGTDTQYF. Full variable domain (remainder filled in from reference TRBV28 and TRBJ2-3): DVKVTQSSRYLVKRTGEKVFLECVQDMDHENMFWYRQDPGLGLRLIYFSYDVKMKEKGDIPEGYSVSREKKERFSLILESASTNQTSMYLCASSKEGGGTDTQYFGPGTRLTVL.

The chain has TRBV30 and TRBJ2-3; TRBD2 agrees at 7 bases. CDR3 size: 12 residues. Germline lookup yields CDR1 GTSNPN and CDR2 SVGIG (reference sequence). The trim removed 3 bases at V and 11 bases at J, leaving 8 bases unmatched. The CDR3 DNA reads as TGTGCCTGGAGCGAACAACCGGGAGGGCAGTATTTT. As protein: CAWSEQPGGQYF.

The gene calls are TRBV10-3 and TRBJ1-4, with D hard to call. V lost 0 bases to trimming and J lost 0 bases, with 8 bases between them. Per the germline V gene, CDR1 is ENHRY and CDR2 is SYGVKD. The CDR3 consists of 16 residues. The CDR3, as DNA: TGTGCCATCAGTGAGTCGGACGGAGCAACTAATGAAAAACTGTTTTTT. This sequence encodes CAISESDGATNEKLFF.

This chain links TRBV7-9 with TRBJ1-2; D gene uncertain. The CDR3 loop spans 16 amino acids. The V end lost 4 bases, the J end lost 5 bases, and 20 bases lay between the germline ends. Germline CDR1 SEHNR, CDR2 FQNEAQ (reference sequence). This CDR3 reads CASSSSVRDENYGYTF. The CDR3 nucleotides read TGTGCCAGCAGCTCAAGCGTTAGGGATGAGAATTATGGCTACACCTTC.

This clonotype appeared many times. For the CDR3, the DNA is TGTGCCAGCAGCTTACGGCTAGCGGGCAACTTACAGTTCTTC. Translating it yields CASSLRLAGNLQFF. The chain employs TRBV11-2 and TRBJ2-1; 8 nucleotides align to TRBD2. The V gene end was trimmed by 2 bases and the J gene end by 13 bases; junction bases not matched to a gene: 10. This CDR3 is built from 14 residues. From germline, CDR1 is SGHAT and CDR2 FQNNGV.

This clonotype was counted at least ten times. CDR3 coding DNA: TGCGCCAGCAGTTCTACCGGCCCCACAGATACGCAGTATTTT. Amino acid sequence: CASSSTGPTDTQYF. The V and J genes are TRBV10-1 and TRBJ2-3; no definite D call. This CDR3 contains 14 residues. CDR1 and CDR2 from the germline V gene are WNHNN and SYGVQD (reference sequence). V was pared by 5 bases and J by 2 bases, with 11 bases between.

This rearrangement joins TRBV20-1 to TRBJ2-7; 12 bases agree with TRBD2. The CDR3 extends over 14 amino acids. The germline gives CDR1 DFQATT, CDR2 SNEGSKA (reference sequence). V was clipped by 2 bases and J by 3 bases; unmatched bases: 2. CDR3 residues: CSARTTSGSYEQYF. CDR3 nucleotide sequence: TGCAGTGCTAGAACGACTAGCGGGAGCTACGAGCAGTACTTC.

This clonotype was seen a handful of times. The chain joins TRBV9 to TRBJ2-1, with 7 bases that match TRBD2. Germline values: CDR1 SGDLS, CDR2 YYNGEE. The CDR3 is made up of 15 amino acids. Unmatched junction bases numbered 13, after V lost 5 bases and J lost 8 bases. CDR3 sequence reads: CASRSGTTVSDEQFF. The DNA of the CDR3 is TGTGCCAGCAGATCCGGGACTACCGTCAGCGATGAGCAGTTCTTC.